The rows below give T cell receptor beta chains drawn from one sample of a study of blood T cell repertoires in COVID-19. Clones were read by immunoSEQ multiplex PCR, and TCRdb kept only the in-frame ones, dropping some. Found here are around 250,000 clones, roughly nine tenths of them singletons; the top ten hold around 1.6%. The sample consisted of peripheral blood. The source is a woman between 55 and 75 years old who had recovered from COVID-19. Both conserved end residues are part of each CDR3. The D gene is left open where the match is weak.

CASRGGIRHYGYTF	.	TRBV6-5	TRBJ1-2
CASSQGTGDSTDTQYF	TRBD1	TRBV23-1	TRBJ2-3
CASSPGSYNSPLHF	.	TRBV6-5	TRBJ1-6
CATSREEARGGEQYF	.	TRBV15	TRBJ2-7
CASSTGDTNTEAFF	.	TRBV4-2	TRBJ1-1
CASSLNSGGAYNEQFF	TRBD2	TRBV7-3	TRBJ2-1
CASSYSRGSGANVLTF	.	TRBV6-5	TRBJ2-6
CASRVRQGQDEQFF	TRBD1	TRBV5-1	TRBJ2-1
CASMTATNYGYTF	.	TRBV12-3/TRBV12-4	TRBJ1-2
CASSRQGTGNQPQHF	.	TRBV6-5	TRBJ1-5
CASSITGVRNEQFF	.	TRBV19	TRBJ2-1